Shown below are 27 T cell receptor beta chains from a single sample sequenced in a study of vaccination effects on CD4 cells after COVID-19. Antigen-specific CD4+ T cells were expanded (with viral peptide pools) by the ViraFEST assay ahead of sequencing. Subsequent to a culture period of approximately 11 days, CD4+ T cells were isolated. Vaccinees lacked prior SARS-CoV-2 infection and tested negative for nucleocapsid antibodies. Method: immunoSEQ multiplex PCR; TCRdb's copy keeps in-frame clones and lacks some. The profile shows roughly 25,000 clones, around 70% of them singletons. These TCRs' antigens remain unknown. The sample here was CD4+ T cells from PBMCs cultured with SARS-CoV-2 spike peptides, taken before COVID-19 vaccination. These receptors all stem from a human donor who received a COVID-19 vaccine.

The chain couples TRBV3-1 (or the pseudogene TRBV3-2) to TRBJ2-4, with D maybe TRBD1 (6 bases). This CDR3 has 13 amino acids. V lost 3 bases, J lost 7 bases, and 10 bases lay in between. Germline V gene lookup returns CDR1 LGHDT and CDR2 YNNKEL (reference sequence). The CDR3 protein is CASSHGQGNIQYF. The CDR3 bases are TGTGCCAGCAGCCATGGGCAGGGGAACATTCAGTACTTC.

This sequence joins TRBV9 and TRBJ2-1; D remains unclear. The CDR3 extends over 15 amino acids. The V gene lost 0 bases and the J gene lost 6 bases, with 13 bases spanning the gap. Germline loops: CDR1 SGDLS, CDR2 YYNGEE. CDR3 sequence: CASSVEGRLGNEQFF. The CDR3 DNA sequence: TGTGCCAGCAGCGTAGAGGGTAGGTTGGGCAATGAGCAGTTCTTC.

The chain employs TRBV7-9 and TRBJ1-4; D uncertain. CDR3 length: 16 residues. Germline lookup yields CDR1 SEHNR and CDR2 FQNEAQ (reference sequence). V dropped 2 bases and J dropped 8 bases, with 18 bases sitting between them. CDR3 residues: CASSLLLRELREKLFF. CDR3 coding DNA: TGTGCCAGCAGCTTATTGTTAAGGGAACTTCGGGAAAAACTGTTTTTT.

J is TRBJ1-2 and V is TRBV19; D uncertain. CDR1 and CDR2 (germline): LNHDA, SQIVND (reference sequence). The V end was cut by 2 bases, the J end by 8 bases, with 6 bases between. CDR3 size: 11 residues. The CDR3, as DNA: TGTGCCAGTAGTATAATAAGCGGCTACACCTTC. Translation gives CASSIISGYTF.

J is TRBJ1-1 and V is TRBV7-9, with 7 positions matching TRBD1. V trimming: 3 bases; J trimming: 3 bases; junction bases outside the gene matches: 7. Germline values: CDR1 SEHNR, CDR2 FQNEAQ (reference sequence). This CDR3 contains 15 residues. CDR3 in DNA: TGTGCCAGCAGCTTTAGCCTAACAGGGGACACTGAAGCTTTCTTT. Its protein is CASSFSLTGDTEAFF.

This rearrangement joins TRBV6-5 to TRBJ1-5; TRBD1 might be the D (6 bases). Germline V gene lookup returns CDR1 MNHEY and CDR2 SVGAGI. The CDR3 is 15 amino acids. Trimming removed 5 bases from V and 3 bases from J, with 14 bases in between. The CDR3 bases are TGTGCCAGCAGTCAAACAGGGTTCGACAATCAGCCCCAGCATTTT. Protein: CASSQTGFDNQPQHF.

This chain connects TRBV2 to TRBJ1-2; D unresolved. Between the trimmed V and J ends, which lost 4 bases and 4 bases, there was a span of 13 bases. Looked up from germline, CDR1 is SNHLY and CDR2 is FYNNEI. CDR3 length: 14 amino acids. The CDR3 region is CASSGERRTYGYTF. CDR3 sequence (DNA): TGTGCCAGCAGTGGGGAACGCCGTACCTATGGCTACACCTTC.

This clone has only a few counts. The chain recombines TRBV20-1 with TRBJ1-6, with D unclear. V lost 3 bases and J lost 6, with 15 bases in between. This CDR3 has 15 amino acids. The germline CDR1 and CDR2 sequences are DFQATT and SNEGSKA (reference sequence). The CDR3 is CSASRLTAGNSPLHF. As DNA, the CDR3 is TGCAGTGCTAGTCGGCTCACGGCGGGTAATTCACCCCTCCACTTT.

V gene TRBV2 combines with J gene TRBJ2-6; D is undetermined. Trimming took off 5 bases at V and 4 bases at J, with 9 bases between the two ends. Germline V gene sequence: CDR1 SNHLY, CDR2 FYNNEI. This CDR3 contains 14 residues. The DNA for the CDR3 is TGTGCCAGCAGTAGGGAAGCAGGGGCCAACGTCCTGACTTTC. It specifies CASSREAGANVLTF.

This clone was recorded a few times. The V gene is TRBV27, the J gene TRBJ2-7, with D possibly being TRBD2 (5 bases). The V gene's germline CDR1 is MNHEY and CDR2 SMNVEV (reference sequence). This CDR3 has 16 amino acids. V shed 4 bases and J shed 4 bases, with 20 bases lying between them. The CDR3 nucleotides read TGTGCCAGCAGTTCAAGCCAGGTGGGTTGGGAGTACGAGCAGTACTTC. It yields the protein CASSSSQVGWEYEQYF.

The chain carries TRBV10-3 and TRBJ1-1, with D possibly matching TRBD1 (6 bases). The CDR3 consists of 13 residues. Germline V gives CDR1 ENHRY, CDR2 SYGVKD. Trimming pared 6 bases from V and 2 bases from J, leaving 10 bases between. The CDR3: CAIRAGANTEAFF. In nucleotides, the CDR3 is TGTGCCATCAGGGCAGGGGCTAACACTGAAGCTTTCTTT.

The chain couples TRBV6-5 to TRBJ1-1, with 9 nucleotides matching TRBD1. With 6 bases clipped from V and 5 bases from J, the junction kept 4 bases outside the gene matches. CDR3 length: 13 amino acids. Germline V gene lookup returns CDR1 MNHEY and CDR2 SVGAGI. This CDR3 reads CASSWDRVTEAFF. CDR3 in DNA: TGTGCCAGCAGCTGGGACAGGGTTACTGAAGCTTTCTTT.

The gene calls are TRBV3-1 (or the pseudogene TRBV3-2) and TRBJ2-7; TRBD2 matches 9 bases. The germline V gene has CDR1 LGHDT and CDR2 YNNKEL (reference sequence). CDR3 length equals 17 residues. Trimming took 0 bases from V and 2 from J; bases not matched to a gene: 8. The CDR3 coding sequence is TGTGCCAGCAGCCAAGATATACGGCGGGGGGGGGCCTACGAGCAGTACTTC. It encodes CASSQDIRRGGAYEQYF.

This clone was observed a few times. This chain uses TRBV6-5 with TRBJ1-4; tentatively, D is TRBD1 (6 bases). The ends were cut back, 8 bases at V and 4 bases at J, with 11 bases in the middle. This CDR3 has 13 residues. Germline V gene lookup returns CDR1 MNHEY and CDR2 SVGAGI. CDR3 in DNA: TGTGCCAGCTCAGGGGCGGGTAATGAAAAACTGTTTTTT. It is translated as CASSGAGNEKLFF.

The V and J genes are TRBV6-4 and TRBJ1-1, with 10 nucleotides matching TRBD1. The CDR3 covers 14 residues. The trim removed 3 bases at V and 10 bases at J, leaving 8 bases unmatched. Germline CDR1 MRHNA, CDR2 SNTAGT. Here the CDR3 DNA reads TGTGCCAGCAGTGAAAGGACAGGGGGGTTCTTAGCTTTCTTT. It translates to CASSERTGGFLAFF.

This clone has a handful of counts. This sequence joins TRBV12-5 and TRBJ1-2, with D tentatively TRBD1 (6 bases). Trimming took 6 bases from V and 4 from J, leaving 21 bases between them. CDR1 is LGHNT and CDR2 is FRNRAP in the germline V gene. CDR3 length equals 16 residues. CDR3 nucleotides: TGTGCTAGTGGGCCCGCGGGGGGCCCAACAGGCTATGGCTACACCTTC. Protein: CASGPAGGPTGYGYTF. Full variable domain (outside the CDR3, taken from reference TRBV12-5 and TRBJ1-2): DARVTQTPRHKVTEMGQEVTMRCQPILGHNTVFWYRQTMMQGLELLAYFRNRAPLDDSGMPKDRFSAEMPDATLATLKIQPSEPRDSAVYFCASGPAGGPTGYGYTFGSGTRLTVV.

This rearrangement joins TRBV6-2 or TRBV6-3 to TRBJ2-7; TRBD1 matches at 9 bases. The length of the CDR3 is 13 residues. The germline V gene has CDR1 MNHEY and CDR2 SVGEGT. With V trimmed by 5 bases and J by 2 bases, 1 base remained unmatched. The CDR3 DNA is TGTGCCAGCAGTACAGGGGGCCCCTACGAGCAGTACTTC. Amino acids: CASSTGGPYEQYF.

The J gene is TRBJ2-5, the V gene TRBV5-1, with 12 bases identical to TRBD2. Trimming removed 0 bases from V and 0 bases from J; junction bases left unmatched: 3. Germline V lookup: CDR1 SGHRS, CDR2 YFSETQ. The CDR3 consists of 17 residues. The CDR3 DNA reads TGCGCCAGCAGCTTGGGACTAGCGGGAGTTTACCAAGAGACCCAGTACTTC. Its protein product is CASSLGLAGVYQETQYF.

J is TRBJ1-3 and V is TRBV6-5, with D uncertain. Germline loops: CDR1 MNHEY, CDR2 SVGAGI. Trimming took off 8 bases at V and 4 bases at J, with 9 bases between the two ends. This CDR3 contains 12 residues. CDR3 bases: TGTGCCAGCGGAGCGGTGGGAAACACCATATATTTT. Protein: CASGAVGNTIYF.

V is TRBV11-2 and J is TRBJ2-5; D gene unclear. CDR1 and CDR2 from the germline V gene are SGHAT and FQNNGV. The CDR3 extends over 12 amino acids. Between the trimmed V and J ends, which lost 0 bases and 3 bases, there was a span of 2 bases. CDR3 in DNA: TGTGCCAGCAGCTTAGAAGAAGAGACCCAGTACTTC. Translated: CASSLEEETQYF.

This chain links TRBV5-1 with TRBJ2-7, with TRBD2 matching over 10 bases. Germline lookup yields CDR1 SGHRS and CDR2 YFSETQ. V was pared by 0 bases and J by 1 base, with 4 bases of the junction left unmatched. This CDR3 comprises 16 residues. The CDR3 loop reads CASSLVASGGSYEQYF. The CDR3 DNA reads TGCGCCAGCAGCTTGGTAGCTAGCGGGGGATCCTACGAGCAGTACTTC.

CDR3 sequence reads: CASSLGGSGANVLTF. The CDR3 DNA reads TGTGCCAGCAGCTTGGGGGGCTCTGGGGCCAACGTCCTGACTTTC. The chain joins TRBV7-9 to TRBJ2-6, with D possibly matching TRBD2 (6 bases). V was cut by 3 bases and J by 0 bases, with 6 bases left in between. Per germline, CDR1 SEHNR and CDR2 FQNEAQ (reference sequence). This CDR3 comprises 15 residues.

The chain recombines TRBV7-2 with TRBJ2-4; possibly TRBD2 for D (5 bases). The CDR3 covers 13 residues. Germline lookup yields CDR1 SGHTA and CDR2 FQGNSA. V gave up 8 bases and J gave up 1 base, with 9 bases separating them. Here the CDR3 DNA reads TGTGCCAGCGGAACTAGGGCCAAAAACATTCAGTACTTC. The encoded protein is CASGTRAKNIQYF.

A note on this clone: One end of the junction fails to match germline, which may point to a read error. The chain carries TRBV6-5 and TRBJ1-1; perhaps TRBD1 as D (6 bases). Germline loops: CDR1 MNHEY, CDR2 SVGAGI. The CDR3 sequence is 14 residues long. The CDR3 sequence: CASNYRGLSTEAFF. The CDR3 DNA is TGTGCCAGCAATTACCGGGGGCTTTCCACGGAAGCTTTCTTT.

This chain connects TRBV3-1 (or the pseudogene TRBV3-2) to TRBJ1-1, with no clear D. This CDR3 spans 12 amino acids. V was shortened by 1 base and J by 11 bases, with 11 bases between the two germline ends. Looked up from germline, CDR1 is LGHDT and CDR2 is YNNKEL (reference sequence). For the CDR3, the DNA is TGTGCCAGCAGCCAAGCGAGCTCGCCGGCTTTCTTT. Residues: CASSQASSPAFF.

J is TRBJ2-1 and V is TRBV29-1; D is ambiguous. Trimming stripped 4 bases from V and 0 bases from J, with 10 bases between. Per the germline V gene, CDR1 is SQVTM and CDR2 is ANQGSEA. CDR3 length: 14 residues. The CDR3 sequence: CSVAVSNSYNEQFF. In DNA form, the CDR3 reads TGCAGCGTTGCCGTTAGTAACTCCTACAATGAGCAGTTCTTC.

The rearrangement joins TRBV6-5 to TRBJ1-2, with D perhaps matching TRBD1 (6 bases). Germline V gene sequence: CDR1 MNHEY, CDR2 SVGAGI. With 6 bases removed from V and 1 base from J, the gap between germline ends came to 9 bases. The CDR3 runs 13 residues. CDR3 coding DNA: TGTGCCAGCAGACGGACAGTTAACTATGGCTACACCTTC. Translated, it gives CASRRTVNYGYTF.